The clone carrying this T cell receptor (beta chain) has just a few counts. This entry comes from a study of cytomegalovirus exposure and HLA in healthy donors. The primer mix had 60 Vbeta and 13 Jbeta primers. Sequencing used immunoSEQ multiplex PCR; TCRdb keeps in-frame clones, though not all of them. The repertoire holds roughly 150,000 clones, with around four fifths as singletons. V was clipped by 4 bases and J by 7 bases; unmatched bases: 7. The CDR3 runs to 16 residues. Looked up from germline, CDR1 is LGHNA and CDR2 is YSLEER. What was sequenced was PBMCs. The sequence came from a male donor in good health and CMV-seronegative. The gene calls are TRBV4-3 and TRBJ2-1; 13 bases agree with TRBD2. The CDR3 loop is CASSLTSGGQGNEQFF. In DNA, the CDR3 is TGCGCCAGCAGCCTGACTAGCGGGGGGCAGGGAAATGAGCAGTTCTTC.